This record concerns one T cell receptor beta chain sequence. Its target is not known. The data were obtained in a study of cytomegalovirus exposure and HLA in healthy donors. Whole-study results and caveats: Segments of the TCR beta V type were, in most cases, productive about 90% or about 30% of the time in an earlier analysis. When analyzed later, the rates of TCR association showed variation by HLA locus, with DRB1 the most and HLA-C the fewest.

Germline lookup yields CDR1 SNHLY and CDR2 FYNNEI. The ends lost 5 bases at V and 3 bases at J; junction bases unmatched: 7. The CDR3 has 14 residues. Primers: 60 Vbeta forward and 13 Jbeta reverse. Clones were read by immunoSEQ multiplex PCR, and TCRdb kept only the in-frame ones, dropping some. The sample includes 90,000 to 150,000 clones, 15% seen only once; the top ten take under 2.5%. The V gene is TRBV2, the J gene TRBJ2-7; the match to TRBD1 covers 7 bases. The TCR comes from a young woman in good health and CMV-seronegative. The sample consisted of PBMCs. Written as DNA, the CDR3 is TGTGCCAGCAGTCGTGACAGGGTCAGCTACGAGCAGTACTTC. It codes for CASSRDRVSYEQYF.